This passage covers 32 T cell receptor beta chains from one sample sequenced in a study of blood T cell repertoires in COVID-19. The protocol was immunoSEQ multiplex PCR, while the TCRdb copy is restricted to in-frame clones and leaves out a portion. The table records some 320,000 clones, around 90% of them present only once. What was sequenced was PBMCs or T cells enriched from blood (not recorded which). All receptors come from a man aged 60 to 75 who had recovered from COVID-19.

The rearrangement links TRBV19 to TRBJ1-2, with 9 nucleotides matching TRBD1. This CDR3 comprises 15 residues. Germline lookup yields CDR1 LNHDA and CDR2 SQIVND (reference sequence). Trimming cost V 4 bases and J 11 bases; bases outside gene matches: 14. CDR3 sequence: CASSTGQGLARGYTF. CDR3 nucleotide sequence: TGTGCCAGTAGTACGGGACAGGGTTTAGCGAGAGGTTACACCTTC.

The chain carries TRBV14 and TRBJ2-1; 7 bases fit TRBD1. CDR3 length: 15 residues. Trimming at V came to 4 bases and at J to 4 bases, leaving 7 bases not matched to a gene. The V gene's germline CDR1 is SGHDN and CDR2 FVKESK. The chain's CDR3 is CASSRGTERYNEQFF. For the CDR3, the DNA is TGTGCCAGCAGCCGGGGGACAGAGAGGTACAATGAGCAGTTCTTC.

This chain uses TRBV9 with TRBJ1-3, with TRBD1 matching 7 bases. CDR3 length: 15 amino acids. Germline V gene lookup returns CDR1 SGDLS and CDR2 YYNGEE. Trimming cost V 0 bases and J 3 bases; bases outside gene matches: 3. The CDR3 here is CASSVGGGGGNTIYF. The CDR3, as DNA: TGTGCCAGCAGCGTAGGAGGGGGCGGTGGAAACACCATATATTTT.

CDR3 in DNA: TGTGCCAGCCCGGGGGGGCTAAACACCGGGGAGCTGTTTTTT. Protein sequence: CASPGGLNTGELFF. V is TRBV7-2 and J is TRBJ2-2; 8 bases line up with TRBD2. Germline V lookup: CDR1 SGHTA, CDR2 FQGNSA. CDR3 length: 14 amino acids. V lost 8 bases, J lost 2 bases, and 4 bases stayed unmatched.

This chain links TRBV5-1 with TRBJ2-7, with a tentative D call TRBD1 (6 bases). This CDR3 contains 15 residues. CDR1 is SGHRS and CDR2 is YFSETQ in the germline V gene. Trimming pared 6 bases from V and 4 bases from J, leaving 20 bases between. CDR3 coding DNA: TGCGCCAGCACCCCTACAGGGAATCCCGCGTACGAGCAGTACTTC. Its translation: CASTPTGNPAYEQYF.

The V call is TRBV19, the J call TRBJ2-6; tentative D call: TRBD1 (5 bases). The CDR3 runs 15 residues. Between the trimmed V and J ends, which lost 4 bases and 0 bases, there was a span of 7 bases. Germline CDR1 and CDR2: LNHDA and SQIVND (reference sequence). CDR3 residues: CASSTDSSGANVLTF. The CDR3 DNA reads TGTGCCAGTAGTACAGACAGCTCTGGGGCCAACGTCCTGACTTTC.

On this clone itself: Different DNA sequences within this sample yield the same CDR3. This chain uses TRBV5-1 with TRBJ1-2; D call uncertain. The V gene's germline CDR1 is SGHRS and CDR2 YFSETQ. This CDR3 has 12 residues. V gave up 0 bases and J gave up 4 bases, with 4 bases separating them. The CDR3 spells CASSLAGYGYTF. In nucleotides, the CDR3 is TGCGCCAGCAGCTTGGCGGGCTATGGCTACACCTTC.

V and J are TRBV20-1 and TRBJ1-2; 8 nucleotides agree with TRBD1. The trim removed 3 bases at V and 7 bases at J, leaving 1 base unmatched. The CDR3 has 11 residues. Germline loops: CDR1 DFQATT, CDR2 SNEGSKA (reference sequence). This CDR3 is CSASQGAGYTF. CDR3 DNA: TGCAGTGCTAGCCAGGGGGCTGGCTACACCTTC.

The rearrangement uses TRBV10-2 and TRBJ1-1; D is possibly TRBD1 (5 bases). The V gene lost 4 bases and the J gene lost 1 base, with 13 bases spanning the gap. CDR3 length: 15 residues. The germline gives CDR1 WSHSY, CDR2 SAAADI. DNA for the CDR3: TGCGCCAGCAGTGGACAGAGAAAGACGAACACTGAAGCTTTCTTT. It encodes CASSGQRKTNTEAFF.

J is TRBJ1-4 and V is TRBV4-2; 8 bases align to TRBD1. Germline CDR1 is LGHNA and CDR2 is YNFKEQ. The CDR3 covers 14 residues. The V gene end was trimmed by 3 bases and the J gene end by 5 bases; junction bases not matched to a gene: 2. The CDR3 reads CASSHRTGNEKLFF. In DNA, the CDR3 is TGTGCCAGCAGCCACCGGACAGGGAATGAAAAACTGTTTTTT.

The chain couples TRBV15 to TRBJ2-2; D is ambiguous. Germline V gene sequence: CDR1 LNHNV, CDR2 YYDKDF (reference sequence). Deletions cut 7 bases from V and 0 bases from J, with 9 bases between. This CDR3 comprises 14 residues. CDR3: CATTQSANTGELFF. The CDR3 DNA sequence: TGTGCCACCACTCAGTCAGCGAACACCGGGGAGCTGTTTTTT.

To note about this clone: At one end, the junction sequence differs from germline, possibly due to a read error. J is TRBJ1-1 and V is TRBV30, with D tentatively TRBD1 (6 bases). The CDR3 contains 15 residues. CDR1 GTSNPN and CDR2 SVGIG come from the germline V gene (reference sequence). For the CDR3, the DNA is TGTGCCTGGAGCCGTGTCTCGAGACAGGCAACTGATGCTTTCTTT. Protein: CAWSRVSRQATDAFF. The full variable domain, in which reference TRBV30 and TRBJ1-1 provide the parts outside the CDR3, is SQTIHQWPATLVQPVGSPLSLECTVEGTSNPNLYWYRQAAGRGLQLLFYSVGIGQISSEVPQNLSASRPQDRQFILSSKKLLLSDSGFYLCAWSRVSRQATDAFFGQGTRLTVV.

This chain joins TRBV5-1 and TRBJ2-7, with 14 nucleotides matching TRBD2. V gave up 4 bases and J gave up 1 base; unmatched junction bases: 1. CDR1 and CDR2 (germline): SGHRS, YFSETQ. The CDR3 is 15 residues long. This CDR3 reads CASSRTSGGSYEQYF. DNA of the CDR3: TGCGCCAGCAGCCGGACTAGCGGGGGGTCCTACGAGCAGTACTTC.

This rearrangement joins TRBV5-6 to TRBJ1-2; tentative D call: TRBD1 (5 bases). CDR1 is SGHDT, CDR2 YYEEEE, per germline. The CDR3 spans 16 residues. V was trimmed by 3 bases and J by 1 base, leaving 16 bases between them. The CDR3 is CASSSVGWGVNYGYTF. The CDR3 DNA sequence: TGTGCCAGCAGCTCAGTCGGCTGGGGGGTTAACTATGGCTACACCTTC.

This chain uses TRBV21-1 with TRBJ2-1; the D call in the table, TRBD2, was not verified against the DNA. TRBV21-1 is shown as a pseudogene. This CDR3 region has 18 residues. The CDR3 region has the DNA TGTGCCAGCAGCAAAAAGAAACCCGGGACTAGGGGTCCCAATGAGCAGTTCTTC. Its translation: CASSKKKPGTRGPNEQFF.

This CDR3 reads CASSFTGTGDSPLHF. The DNA for the CDR3 is TGTGCCAGCAGTTTTACCGGGACAGGGGATTCACCCCTCCACTTT. This rearrangement joins TRBV2 to TRBJ1-6, with TRBD1 matching over 10 bases. From germline, CDR1 is SNHLY and CDR2 FYNNEI. Germline trimming cut 5 bases from V and 8 bases from J; bases unmatched to any gene: 6. The CDR3 is made up of 15 amino acids.

This sequence joins TRBV7-9 and TRBJ2-3; 8 bases fit TRBD1. The germline gives CDR1 SEHNR, CDR2 FQNEAQ (reference sequence). V gave up 1 base and J gave up 2 bases; unmatched junction bases: 11. The CDR3 runs 18 residues. CDR3 protein: CASSLGVRGTGNTDTQYF. The CDR3, as DNA: TGTGCCAGCAGCTTAGGGGTACGTGGGACAGGCAACACAGATACGCAGTATTTT.

This clone has a single count. V usage is TRBV3-1 (or the pseudogene TRBV3-2) and J usage is TRBJ2-1; 9 nucleotides agree with TRBD2. Trimming removed 4 bases from V and 4 bases from J; junction bases left unmatched: 5. The CDR3 extends over 15 amino acids. Germline values: CDR1 LGHDT, CDR2 YNNKEL (reference sequence). CDR3 residues: CASSRIAGVYNEQFF. CDR3 nucleotides: TGTGCCAGCAGCCGTATAGCGGGAGTGTACAATGAGCAGTTCTTC.

The chain combines TRBV5-1 with TRBJ2-7, with D perhaps TRBD2 (5 bases). With 2 bases removed from V and 0 bases from J, the gap between germline ends came to 9 bases. Germline-derived CDR1 and CDR2 are SGHRS and YFSETQ. The CDR3 covers 14 residues. The CDR3 DNA follows: TGCGCCAGCAGCTTCGGGGAAAGCTCCTACGAGCAGTACTTC. It specifies CASSFGESSYEQYF.

The V call is TRBV9, the J call TRBJ2-1; 10 bases are a match to TRBD1. The CDR3 contains 15 residues. Germline V gene lookup returns CDR1 SGDLS and CDR2 YYNGEE. The trim removed 5 bases at V and 6 bases at J, leaving 8 bases unmatched. The CDR3 DNA reads as TGTGCCAGCAGTCCGAGGACAGGGGGAGGCAATGAGCAGTTCTTC. Translation: CASSPRTGGGNEQFF.

The chain recombines TRBV9 with TRBJ2-1; TRBD2 agrees at 12 bases. Trimming cost V 5 bases and J 3 bases; bases outside gene matches: 6. Germline V gives CDR1 SGDLS, CDR2 YYNGEE. This CDR3 has 16 amino acids. The CDR3 sequence is CASSPSGRAVYNEQFF. In DNA, the CDR3 is TGTGCCAGCAGTCCTAGCGGGAGGGCCGTCTACAATGAGCAGTTCTTC. Based on the CDR3 plus reference TRBV9 and TRBJ2-1, the full variable domain is DSGVTQTPKHLITATGQRVTLRCSPRSGDLSVYWYQQSLDQGLQFLIQYYNGEERAKGNILERFSAQQFPDLHSELNLSSLELGDSALYFCASSPSGRAVYNEQFFGPGTRLTVL.

The rearrangement links TRBV19 to TRBJ1-5, with a possible D match to TRBD1 (6 bases). The CDR3 spans 13 residues. V lost 6 bases, J lost 6 bases, and 12 bases lay in between. Germline V lookup: CDR1 LNHDA, CDR2 SQIVND (reference sequence). CDR3 sequence (DNA): TGTGCCAGTAGCCCCTCAGGGGCTCAGCCCCAGCATTTT. Its protein is CASSPSGAQPQHF.

The V call is TRBV4-1, the J call TRBJ1-3; TRBD1 matches 7 bases. Trimming at V came to 0 bases and at J to 4 bases, leaving 9 bases not matched to a gene. Germline loops: CDR1 MGHRA, CDR2 YSYEKL. The CDR3 loop spans 17 amino acids. DNA of the CDR3: TGCGCCAGCAGCCAAGATGTAGGGGGCGCATCAGGAAACACCATATATTTT. Translated: CASSQDVGGASGNTIYF.

Here the CDR3 reads CASSIQGGGQDQETQYF. CDR3 nucleotide sequence: TGTGCCAGCAGCATCCAAGGCGGGGGACAAGACCAAGAGACCCAGTACTTC. The chain carries TRBV7-9 and TRBJ2-5, with D tentatively TRBD2 (7 bases). Per germline, CDR1 SEHNR and CDR2 FQNEAQ (reference sequence). The length of the CDR3 is 17 residues. The V gene lost 5 bases and the J gene lost 0 bases, with 19 bases spanning the gap.

The chain combines TRBV4-1 with TRBJ1-3; D gene unclear. Trimming cost V 4 bases and J 3 bases, with 7 bases left between them. The CDR3 runs 13 residues. CDR1 is MGHRA, CDR2 YSYEKL, per germline. CDR3 loop: CASSPGSGNTIYF. CDR3 nucleotide sequence: TGCGCCAGCAGCCCCGGGAGTGGAAACACCATATATTTT.

The V call is TRBV3-1 (or the pseudogene TRBV3-2), the J call TRBJ2-7, with a possible D match to TRBD2 (6 bases). V shed 4 bases and J shed 3 bases, with 22 bases lying between them. This CDR3 comprises 17 residues. Germline V lookup: CDR1 LGHDT, CDR2 YNNKEL (reference sequence). Written as DNA, the CDR3 is TGTGCCAGCAGCCCCCCCCCACGACGGGGGTCCAACTACGAGCAGTACTTC. Translation gives CASSPPPRRGSNYEQYF.

The chain couples TRBV6-5 to TRBJ1-4; 8 positions match TRBD1. Per germline, CDR1 MNHEY and CDR2 SVGAGI. V shed 6 bases and J 0 bases; nucleotides not matched to a gene: 3. The CDR3 spans 15 residues. CDR3: CASRRQGTTNEKLFF. For the CDR3, the DNA is TGTGCCAGCAGGCGACAGGGGACAACTAATGAAAAACTGTTTTTT.

The chain has TRBV4-1 and TRBJ1-4; 7 bases are a match to TRBD1. The CDR3 has 21 amino acids. The V gene's germline CDR1 is MGHRA and CDR2 YSYEKL. J lost 0 bases, V lost 1 base, and 17 bases had no gene match. The CDR3, as DNA: TGCGCCAGCAGCCAAGCCAGAGGGACAGAATTACAAGACGCAACTAATGAAAAACTGTTTTTT. Translated, it gives CASSQARGTELQDATNEKLFF.

The V gene is TRBV5-4, the J gene TRBJ1-3, with D perhaps TRBD1 (5 bases). V lost 7 bases and J 3 bases, leaving 14 bases between the germline ends. Germline lookup yields CDR1 SGHNT and CDR2 YYREEE (reference sequence). The CDR3 contains 14 residues. This CDR3 reads CASSAGRGGNTIYF. Written as DNA, the CDR3 is TGTGCCAGCTCCGCGGGGAGGGGTGGAAACACCATATATTTT. Full variable domain (rest looked up from reference TRBV5-4 and TRBJ1-3): ETGVTQSPTHLIKTRGQQVTLRCSSQSGHNTVSWYQQALGQGPQFIFQYYREEENGRGNFPPRFSGLQFPNYSSELNVNALELDDSALYLCASSAGRGGNTIYFGEGSWLTVV.

The chain employs TRBV7-9 and TRBJ1-4; 7 bases align to TRBD1. Trimming took 5 bases from V and 2 from J; bases not matched to a gene: 11. Germline V CDR1 and CDR2: SEHNR, FQNEAQ (reference sequence). The CDR3 consists of 17 residues. The CDR3 nucleotides read TGTGCCAGCAGCCTTGTCGGAGGGGGCTCTACTAATGAAAAACTGTTTTTT. It codes for CASSLVGGGSTNEKLFF.

The rearrangement uses TRBV5-1 and TRBJ1-2, with 8 bases aligning to TRBD1. Germline V lookup: CDR1 SGHRS, CDR2 YFSETQ. The CDR3 sequence is 13 residues long. The V segment lost 4 bases and the J segment 8 bases; nucleotides outside the gene matches: 7. The CDR3 loop is CASSLTGGKGYTF. In nucleotides, the CDR3 is TGCGCCAGCAGCCTTACAGGGGGGAAGGGCTACACCTTC.

This clone was seen more than once but under ten times. The V call is TRBV19, the J call TRBJ1-1; tentative D call: TRBD1 (6 bases). The CDR3 extends over 13 amino acids. CDR1 is LNHDA, CDR2 SQIVND, per germline (reference sequence). V shed 2 bases and J shed 11 bases, with 15 bases lying between them. DNA of the CDR3: TGTGCCAGTAGTATATCAGGGGTGAAGTGGGCTTTCTTT. Translating it yields CASSISGVKWAFF.